Listed below are T cell receptor beta chains from one sample, sequenced in a study of shared clonotypes between healthy human individuals. Produced via immunoSEQ multiplex PCR; TCRdb's table is partial and in-frame only. The profile shows just over 2,000,000 clones, about 94% of them singletons. The sequenced sample consisted of naive CD8+ T cells sorted from blood. These receptors all come from a man between 18 and 35 years old in good health. The CDR3 runs from the conserved cysteine through the conserved F or W. Fields, in order: J gene, V gene, CDR3 length, clone size, D gene, CDR3 protein, CDR3 DNA. A D gene is named only where the DNA matches it firmly. Some rows have no size entry. The others give once, few or many, or a class for an expanded clone.

j_call: TRBJ2-7; v_call: TRBV7-9; cdr3_length: 11; clone_size: NA; d_call: NA; cdr3_aa: CASSHTYEQYF; cdr3_nt: TGTGCCAGCAGCCACACCTACGAGCAGTACTTC
j_call: TRBJ2-3; v_call: TRBV7-9; cdr3_length: 15; clone_size: NA; d_call: TRBD2; cdr3_aa: CASSPSRGGTDTQYF; cdr3_nt: TGTGCCAGCAGCCCCAGTCGGGGGGGCACAGATACGCAGTATTTT
j_call: TRBJ1-4; v_call: TRBV10-2; cdr3_length: 16; clone_size: once; d_call: NA; cdr3_aa: CASSEIWDTGNEKLFF; cdr3_nt: TGCGCCAGCAGTGAAATTTGGGACACGGGTAATGAAAAACTGTTTTTT
j_call: TRBJ1-2; v_call: TRBV7-9; cdr3_length: 13; clone_size: NA; d_call: NA; cdr3_aa: CASSSVGNYGYTF; cdr3_nt: TGTGCCAGCAGCTCCGTGGGAAACTATGGCTACACCTTC
j_call: TRBJ2-7; v_call: TRBV6-6; cdr3_length: 12; clone_size: NA; d_call: NA; cdr3_aa: CASSGTTDEQYF; cdr3_nt: TGTGCCAGCAGTGGGACCACCGACGAGCAGTACTTC
j_call: TRBJ1-2; v_call: TRBV6-1; cdr3_length: 14; clone_size: NA; d_call: TRBD1; cdr3_aa: CASRQGQGALGYTF; cdr3_nt: TGTGCCAGCAGGCAGGGGCAGGGGGCGCTTGGCTACACCTTC
j_call: TRBJ2-7; v_call: TRBV6-1; cdr3_length: 15; clone_size: NA; d_call: NA; cdr3_aa: CASSEVAVTSYEQYF; cdr3_nt: TGTGCCAGCAGTGAAGTAGCGGTGACCTCCTACGAGCAGTACTTC
j_call: TRBJ2-2; v_call: TRBV5-8; cdr3_length: 14; clone_size: NA; d_call: NA; cdr3_aa: CASSLGLLTGELFF; cdr3_nt: TGTGCCAGCAGTTTAGGACTACTCACCGGGGAGCTGTTTTTT
j_call: TRBJ2-7; v_call: TRBV6-6; cdr3_length: 13; clone_size: NA; d_call: TRBD1; cdr3_aa: CALGTGGHDEQYF; cdr3_nt: TGTGCCCTCGGGACAGGGGGCCACGACGAGCAGTACTTC
j_call: TRBJ1-2; v_call: TRBV21-1; cdr3_length: 16; clone_size: NA; d_call: NA; cdr3_aa: CASSLPGGRGPHGYTF; cdr3_nt: TGTGCCAGCAGCCTGCCCGGGGGCAGGGGGCCCCATGGCTACACCTTC
j_call: TRBJ1-4; v_call: TRBV7-9; cdr3_length: 14; clone_size: NA; d_call: NA; cdr3_aa: CASSSSTTNEKLFF; cdr3_nt: TGTGCCAGCAGCTCTAGTACAACTAATGAAAAACTGTTTTTT
j_call: TRBJ1-1; v_call: TRBV27; cdr3_length: 13; clone_size: NA; d_call: NA; cdr3_aa: CASSEGDPGEAFF; cdr3_nt: TGTGCCAGCAGCGAGGGGGACCCGGGGGAAGCTTTCTTT
j_call: TRBJ2-2; v_call: TRBV27; cdr3_length: 15; clone_size: NA; d_call: NA; cdr3_aa: CASSYAGLGAGELFF; cdr3_nt: TGTGCCAGCAGTTATGCGGGACTTGGGGCGGGGGAGCTGTTTTTT
j_call: TRBJ2-7; v_call: TRBV27; cdr3_length: 13; clone_size: NA; d_call: NA; cdr3_aa: CASSILYSYEQYF; cdr3_nt: TGTGCCAGCAGTATACTTTACTCCTACGAGCAGTACTTC
j_call: TRBJ2-1; v_call: TRBV7-9; cdr3_length: 17; clone_size: NA; d_call: NA; cdr3_aa: CASSLAKPWMADNEQFF; cdr3_nt: TGTGCCAGCAGCTTAGCCAAACCATGGATGGCAGACAATGAGCAGTTCTTC
j_call: TRBJ2-5; v_call: TRBV9; cdr3_length: 15; clone_size: NA; d_call: NA; cdr3_aa: CASSVGFGGEETQYF; cdr3_nt: TGTGCCAGCAGCGTAGGGTTTGGGGGAGAAGAGACCCAGTACTTC
j_call: TRBJ1-6; v_call: TRBV7-3; cdr3_length: 14; clone_size: few; d_call: TRBD1; cdr3_aa: CASSTGQGSSPLHF; cdr3_nt: TGTGCCAGCAGCACTGGACAGGGGTCTTCACCCCTCCACTTT
j_call: TRBJ2-3; v_call: TRBV4-1; cdr3_length: 11; clone_size: few; d_call: NA; cdr3_aa: CASSQVDTQYF; cdr3_nt: TGCGCCAGCAGCCAAGTCGATACGCAGTATTTT
j_call: TRBJ1-1; v_call: TRBV28; cdr3_length: 12; clone_size: NA; d_call: TRBD1; cdr3_aa: CASSSTGAEAFF; cdr3_nt: TGTGCCAGCAGTTCCACAGGGGCTGAAGCTTTCTTT
j_call: TRBJ2-5; v_call: TRBV4-1; cdr3_length: 15; clone_size: NA; d_call: TRBD1; cdr3_aa: CASSPRTGLQETQYF; cdr3_nt: TGCGCCAGCAGCCCCCGGACAGGGTTACAAGAGACCCAGTACTTC
j_call: TRBJ1-4; v_call: TRBV5-4; cdr3_length: 17; clone_size: NA; d_call: TRBD1; cdr3_aa: CASSLVAGGAGVGKLFF; cdr3_nt: TGTGCCAGCAGCTTGGTTGCAGGGGGCGCGGGTGTTGGAAAACTGTTTTTT
j_call: TRBJ2-1; v_call: TRBV11-2; cdr3_length: 14; clone_size: NA; d_call: NA; cdr3_aa: CASSLALSGDEQFF; cdr3_nt: TGTGCCAGCAGCTTAGCCCTTAGCGGTGATGAGCAGTTCTTC
j_call: TRBJ1-1; v_call: TRBV5-1; cdr3_length: 12; clone_size: NA; d_call: NA; cdr3_aa: CASSVDNTEAFF; cdr3_nt: TGCGCCAGCAGCGTCGACAACACTGAAGCTTTCTTT
j_call: TRBJ1-6; v_call: TRBV7-6; cdr3_length: 15; clone_size: few; d_call: NA; cdr3_aa: CASSLEDHTNSPLHF; cdr3_nt: TGTGCCAGCAGCTTAGAAGACCACACCAATTCACCCCTCCACTTT
j_call: TRBJ2-1; v_call: TRBV9; cdr3_length: 14; clone_size: NA; d_call: NA; cdr3_aa: CASSPRGTLNEQFF; cdr3_nt: TGTGCCAGCAGCCCGCGGGGTACCCTTAATGAGCAGTTCTTC
j_call: TRBJ2-1; v_call: TRBV13; cdr3_length: 17; clone_size: NA; d_call: TRBD2; cdr3_aa: CASSPETSGGSRNEQFF; cdr3_nt: TGTGCCAGCAGCCCCGAGACTAGCGGGGGATCGCGCAATGAGCAGTTCTTC
j_call: TRBJ1-6; v_call: TRBV5-1; cdr3_length: 22; clone_size: NA; d_call: TRBD1; cdr3_aa: CASSLTNRDRITLSSYNSPLHF; cdr3_nt: TGCGCCAGCAGCTTGACGAACCGGGACAGGATAACCTTAAGCTCCTATAATTCACCCCTCCACTTT
j_call: TRBJ2-7; v_call: TRBV5-1; cdr3_length: 14; clone_size: NA; d_call: NA; cdr3_aa: CASSLSPSSYEQYF; cdr3_nt: TGCGCCAGCAGCTTGTCCCCTAGCTCCTACGAGCAGTACTTC
j_call: TRBJ2-7; v_call: TRBV5-1; cdr3_length: 14; clone_size: NA; d_call: TRBD1; cdr3_aa: CASNDRGERGEQYF; cdr3_nt: TGCGCCAGCAACGACAGGGGTGAGAGGGGCGAGCAGTACTTC
j_call: TRBJ2-7; v_call: TRBV9; cdr3_length: 14; clone_size: NA; d_call: NA; cdr3_aa: CASSSRPGAYEQYF; cdr3_nt: TGTGCCAGCAGCTCCCGCCCGGGAGCCTACGAGCAGTACTTC
j_call: TRBJ2-7; v_call: TRBV10-3; cdr3_length: 14; clone_size: NA; d_call: TRBD2; cdr3_aa: CAVSGRNISYEQYF; cdr3_nt: TGTGCCGTTAGCGGGAGGAACATCTCCTACGAGCAGTACTTC
j_call: TRBJ2-4; v_call: TRBV11-2; cdr3_length: 17; clone_size: NA; d_call: NA; cdr3_aa: CASSLAGRSIAKNIQYF; cdr3_nt: TGTGCCAGCAGCTTAGCGGGCAGAAGTATAGCCAAAAACATTCAGTACTTC
j_call: TRBJ2-7; v_call: TRBV7-9; cdr3_length: 13; clone_size: NA; d_call: TRBD1; cdr3_aa: CASSLGQGGEQYF; cdr3_nt: TGTGCCAGCAGCTTAGGACAGGGGGGCGAGCAGTACTTC
j_call: TRBJ2-7; v_call: TRBV5-4; cdr3_length: 15; clone_size: NA; d_call: TRBD2; cdr3_aa: CASSPGLADFHEQYF; cdr3_nt: TGTGCCAGCAGCCCTGGACTAGCGGATTTCCACGAGCAGTACTTC
j_call: TRBJ2-7; v_call: TRBV5-1; cdr3_length: 13; clone_size: NA; d_call: NA; cdr3_aa: CASSFGVNYEQYF; cdr3_nt: TGCGCCAGCAGCTTCGGAGTGAATTACGAGCAGTACTTC
j_call: TRBJ1-5; v_call: TRBV27; cdr3_length: 15; clone_size: NA; d_call: NA; cdr3_aa: CASSLSGGDYQPQHF; cdr3_nt: TGTGCCAGCAGTTTATCGGGGGGGGATTATCAGCCCCAGCATTTT
j_call: TRBJ1-1; v_call: TRBV7-9; cdr3_length: 13; clone_size: NA; d_call: NA; cdr3_aa: CASSSPAGTEAFF; cdr3_nt: TGTGCCAGCAGCTCCCCCGCAGGCACTGAAGCTTTCTTT
j_call: TRBJ2-5; v_call: TRBV11-2; cdr3_length: 12; clone_size: NA; d_call: NA; cdr3_aa: CASSRAQETQYF; cdr3_nt: TGTGCCAGCAGCAGGGCCCAGGAGACCCAGTACTTC
j_call: TRBJ1-2; v_call: TRBV27; cdr3_length: 16; clone_size: NA; d_call: TRBD1; cdr3_aa: CASSLTGARRFYGYTF; cdr3_nt: TGTGCCAGCAGTTTAACAGGGGCACGGCGCTTCTATGGCTACACCTTC
j_call: TRBJ2-1; v_call: TRBV4-1; cdr3_length: 16; clone_size: NA; d_call: TRBD2; cdr3_aa: CASSQEEAGEDNEQFF; cdr3_nt: TGCGCCAGCAGCCAAGAAGAGGCGGGGGAGGACAATGAGCAGTTCTTC
j_call: TRBJ1-5; v_call: TRBV7-9; cdr3_length: 16; clone_size: NA; d_call: TRBD1; cdr3_aa: CASSYVGQGSNQPQHF; cdr3_nt: TGTGCCAGCAGCTATGTCGGACAGGGTTCCAATCAGCCCCAGCATTTT
j_call: TRBJ2-7; v_call: TRBV9; cdr3_length: 14; clone_size: NA; d_call: TRBD2; cdr3_aa: CASTAGLAGYEQYF; cdr3_nt: TGTGCCAGCACCGCGGGACTAGCGGGCTACGAGCAGTACTTC
j_call: TRBJ1-5; v_call: TRBV9; cdr3_length: 14; clone_size: NA; d_call: NA; cdr3_aa: CASSSGEGNQPQHF; cdr3_nt: TGTGCCAGCAGTAGCGGGGAGGGCAATCAGCCCCAGCATTTT
j_call: TRBJ2-2; v_call: TRBV7-9; cdr3_length: 16; clone_size: NA; d_call: NA; cdr3_aa: CASSSNRGGDTGELFF; cdr3_nt: TGTGCCAGCAGCTCTAACAGGGGAGGGGACACCGGGGAGCTGTTTTTT
j_call: TRBJ2-5; v_call: TRBV7-9; cdr3_length: 15; clone_size: NA; d_call: TRBD1; cdr3_aa: CASSSRAGGVETQYF; cdr3_nt: TGTGCCAGCAGCTCCAGGGCAGGGGGCGTCGAGACCCAGTACTTC
j_call: TRBJ2-1; v_call: TRBV4-3; cdr3_length: 16; clone_size: NA; d_call: NA; cdr3_aa: CASSQDGLGPYNEQFF; cdr3_nt: TGCGCCAGCAGCCAAGATGGCCTGGGACCCTACAATGAGCAGTTCTTC
j_call: TRBJ2-2; v_call: TRBV9; cdr3_length: 14; clone_size: NA; d_call: NA; cdr3_aa: CASSGPGDPGELFF; cdr3_nt: TGTGCCAGCAGCGGGCCGGGGGACCCTGGGGAGCTGTTTTTT
j_call: TRBJ2-2; v_call: TRBV29-1; cdr3_length: 12; clone_size: NA; d_call: NA; cdr3_aa: CSVSQNTGELFF; cdr3_nt: TGCAGCGTCTCACAGAACACCGGGGAGCTGTTTTTT
j_call: TRBJ2-7; v_call: TRBV9; cdr3_length: 15; clone_size: NA; d_call: NA; cdr3_aa: CASSVDPSLGYEQYF; cdr3_nt: TGTGCCAGCAGCGTAGACCCTAGTTTGGGCTACGAGCAGTACTTC
j_call: TRBJ2-7; v_call: TRBV29-1; cdr3_length: 14; clone_size: NA; d_call: TRBD1; cdr3_aa: CSVVGTGTSYEQYF; cdr3_nt: TGCAGCGTTGTTGGGACAGGGACTTCCTACGAGCAGTACTTC
j_call: TRBJ2-3; v_call: TRBV7-8; cdr3_length: 15; clone_size: NA; d_call: NA; cdr3_aa: CASSPRTTSTDTQYF; cdr3_nt: TGTGCCAGCAGCCCGAGAACCACTAGCACAGATACGCAGTATTTT
j_call: TRBJ1-1; v_call: TRBV6-6; cdr3_length: 16; clone_size: NA; d_call: NA; cdr3_aa: CASSPHPGGTNTEAFF; cdr3_nt: TGTGCCAGCAGTCCCCACCCGGGAGGCACGAACACTGAAGCTTTCTTT
j_call: TRBJ1-2; v_call: TRBV27; cdr3_length: 15; clone_size: once; d_call: NA; cdr3_aa: CASSLGAGGDYGYTF; cdr3_nt: TGTGCCAGCAGTCTGGGGGCCGGAGGAGACTATGGCTACACCTTC
j_call: TRBJ1-5; v_call: TRBV6-5; cdr3_length: 14; clone_size: once; d_call: NA; cdr3_aa: CASSPRQMAQPQHF; cdr3_nt: TGTGCCAGCAGCCCACGGCAGATGGCTCAGCCCCAGCATTTT
j_call: TRBJ1-1; v_call: TRBV13; cdr3_length: 14; clone_size: NA; d_call: NA; cdr3_aa: CASSTGTGNTEAFF; cdr3_nt: TGTGCCAGCAGCACAGGGACCGGGAACACTGAAGCTTTCTTT
j_call: TRBJ2-7; v_call: TRBV11-2; cdr3_length: 19; clone_size: NA; d_call: TRBD2; cdr3_aa: CASSLIAGGAGLGSYEQYF; cdr3_nt: TGTGCCAGCAGCTTAATAGCGGGAGGGGCCGGTCTGGGGTCCTACGAGCAGTACTTC
j_call: TRBJ2-1; v_call: TRBV10-2; cdr3_length: 14; clone_size: NA; d_call: NA; cdr3_aa: CASSMGESYNEQFF; cdr3_nt: TGCGCCAGCAGCATGGGGGAATCCTACAATGAGCAGTTCTTC
j_call: TRBJ2-7; v_call: TRBV6-1; cdr3_length: 15; clone_size: NA; d_call: TRBD1; cdr3_aa: CASSLGDSNPYEQYF; cdr3_nt: TGTGCCAGCAGTCTTGGGGACAGTAACCCCTACGAGCAGTACTTC
j_call: TRBJ2-7; v_call: TRBV2; cdr3_length: 16; clone_size: NA; d_call: TRBD2; cdr3_aa: CASSAFSGVSSYEQYF; cdr3_nt: TGTGCCAGCAGTGCGTTTAGCGGGGTAAGCTCCTACGAGCAGTACTTC
j_call: TRBJ2-1; v_call: TRBV9; cdr3_length: 14; clone_size: NA; d_call: TRBD2; cdr3_aa: CASSALAGGVEQFF; cdr3_nt: TGTGCCAGCAGCGCGCTGGCGGGAGGGGTTGAGCAGTTCTTC